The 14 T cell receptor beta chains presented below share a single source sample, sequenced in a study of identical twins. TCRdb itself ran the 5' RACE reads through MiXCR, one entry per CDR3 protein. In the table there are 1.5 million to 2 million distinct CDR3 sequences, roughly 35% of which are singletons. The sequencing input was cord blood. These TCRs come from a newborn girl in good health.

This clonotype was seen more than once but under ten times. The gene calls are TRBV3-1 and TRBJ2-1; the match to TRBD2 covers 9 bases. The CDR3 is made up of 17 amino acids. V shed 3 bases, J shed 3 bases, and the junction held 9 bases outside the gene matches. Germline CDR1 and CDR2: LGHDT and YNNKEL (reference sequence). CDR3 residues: CASSHLFRLAVYNEQFF. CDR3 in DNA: TGTGCCAGCAGCCATTTATTTCGACTAGCGGTCTACAATGAGCAGTTCTTC.

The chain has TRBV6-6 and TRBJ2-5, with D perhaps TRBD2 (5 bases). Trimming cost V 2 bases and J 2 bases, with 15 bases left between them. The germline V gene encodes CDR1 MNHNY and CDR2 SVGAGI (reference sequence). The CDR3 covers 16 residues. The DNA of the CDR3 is TGTGCCAGCAGTTACCAAACTAGTGGAAAGCAAGAGACCCAGTACTTC. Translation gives CASSYQTSGKQETQYF.

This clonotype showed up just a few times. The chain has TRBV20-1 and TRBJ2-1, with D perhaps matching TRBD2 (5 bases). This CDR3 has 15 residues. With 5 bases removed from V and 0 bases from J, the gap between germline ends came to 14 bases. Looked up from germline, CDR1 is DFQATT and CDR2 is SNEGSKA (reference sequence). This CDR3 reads CSAWAVGSSYNEQFF. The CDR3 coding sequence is TGCAGTGCTTGGGCAGTGGGGAGCTCCTACAATGAGCAGTTCTTC.

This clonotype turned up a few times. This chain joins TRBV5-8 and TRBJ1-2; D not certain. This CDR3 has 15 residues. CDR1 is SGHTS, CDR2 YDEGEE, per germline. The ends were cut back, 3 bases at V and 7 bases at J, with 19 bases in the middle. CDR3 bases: TGTGCCAGCAGCTCATCCAGGATGAGGATTTCTGGCTACACCTTC. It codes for CASSSSRMRISGYTF.

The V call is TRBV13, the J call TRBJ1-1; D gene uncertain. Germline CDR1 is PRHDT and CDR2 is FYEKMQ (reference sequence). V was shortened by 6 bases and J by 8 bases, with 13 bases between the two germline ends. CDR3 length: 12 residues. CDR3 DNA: TGTGCCAGCAGTCCAGTGGGGAGGGAAGCTTTCTTT. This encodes CASSPVGREAFF.

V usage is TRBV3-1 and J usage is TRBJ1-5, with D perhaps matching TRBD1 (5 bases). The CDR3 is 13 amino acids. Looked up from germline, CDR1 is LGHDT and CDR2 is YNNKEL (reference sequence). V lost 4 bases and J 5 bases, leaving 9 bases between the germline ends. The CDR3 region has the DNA TGTGCCAGCAGCCGGGGGACCTATCAGCCCCAGCATTTT. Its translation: CASSRGTYQPQHF.

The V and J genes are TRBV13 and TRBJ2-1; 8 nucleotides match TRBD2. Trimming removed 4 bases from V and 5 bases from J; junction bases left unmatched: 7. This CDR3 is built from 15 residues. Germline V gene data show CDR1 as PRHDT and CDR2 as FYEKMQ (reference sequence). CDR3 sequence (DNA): TGTGCCAGCAGCTCTGCCTCAGCGGGGGACAATGAGCAGTTCTTC. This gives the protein CASSSASAGDNEQFF.

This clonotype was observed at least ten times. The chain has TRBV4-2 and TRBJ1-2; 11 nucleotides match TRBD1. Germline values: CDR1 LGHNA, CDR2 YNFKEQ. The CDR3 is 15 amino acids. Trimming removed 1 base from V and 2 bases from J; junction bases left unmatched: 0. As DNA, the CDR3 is TGTGCCAGCAGCCAAGGGACAGGGGGCAACTATGGCTACACCTTC. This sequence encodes CASSQGTGGNYGYTF.

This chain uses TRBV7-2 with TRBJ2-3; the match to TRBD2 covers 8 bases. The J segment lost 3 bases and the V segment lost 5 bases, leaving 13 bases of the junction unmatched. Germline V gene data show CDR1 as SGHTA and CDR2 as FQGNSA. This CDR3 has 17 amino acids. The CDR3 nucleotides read TGTGCCAGCAGCCGGGGGGGGCGGAATTTAGGGACAGATACGCAGTATTTT. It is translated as CASSRGGRNLGTDTQYF.

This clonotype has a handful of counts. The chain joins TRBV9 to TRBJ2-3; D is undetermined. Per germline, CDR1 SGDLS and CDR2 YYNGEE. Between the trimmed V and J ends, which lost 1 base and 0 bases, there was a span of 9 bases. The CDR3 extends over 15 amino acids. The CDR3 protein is CASSVRPASTDTQYF. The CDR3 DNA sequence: TGTGCCAGCAGCGTAAGACCAGCTAGCACAGATACGCAGTATTTT.

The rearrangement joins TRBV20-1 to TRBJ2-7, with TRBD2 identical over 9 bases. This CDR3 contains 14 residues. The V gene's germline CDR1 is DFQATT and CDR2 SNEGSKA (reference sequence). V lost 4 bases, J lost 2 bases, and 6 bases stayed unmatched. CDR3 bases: TGCAGTGCTACTAGAGCGGGGGGCCCCTACGAGCAGTACTTC. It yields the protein CSATRAGGPYEQYF.

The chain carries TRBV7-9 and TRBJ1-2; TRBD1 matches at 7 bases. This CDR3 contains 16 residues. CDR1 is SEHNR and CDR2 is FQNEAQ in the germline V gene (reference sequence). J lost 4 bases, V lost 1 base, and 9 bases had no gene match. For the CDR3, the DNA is TGTGCCAGCAGCTTAGACCCAGGGGGAGGAGGCTATGGCTACACCTTC. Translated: CASSLDPGGGGYGYTF.

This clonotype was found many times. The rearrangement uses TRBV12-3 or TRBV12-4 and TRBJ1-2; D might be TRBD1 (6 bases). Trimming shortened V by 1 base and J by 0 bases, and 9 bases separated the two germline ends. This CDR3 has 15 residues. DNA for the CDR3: TGTGCCAGCAGTTTAGGGGGGGCTCCTAACTATGGCTACACCTTC. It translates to CASSLGGAPNYGYTF.

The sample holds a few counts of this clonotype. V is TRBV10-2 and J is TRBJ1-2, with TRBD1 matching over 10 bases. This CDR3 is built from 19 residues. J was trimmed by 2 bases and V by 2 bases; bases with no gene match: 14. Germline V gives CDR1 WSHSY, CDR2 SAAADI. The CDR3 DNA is TGCGCCAGCAGTGAGAAGTTGGGACAGGGGACCATGAGAAACTATGGCTACACCTTC. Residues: CASSEKLGQGTMRNYGYTF.